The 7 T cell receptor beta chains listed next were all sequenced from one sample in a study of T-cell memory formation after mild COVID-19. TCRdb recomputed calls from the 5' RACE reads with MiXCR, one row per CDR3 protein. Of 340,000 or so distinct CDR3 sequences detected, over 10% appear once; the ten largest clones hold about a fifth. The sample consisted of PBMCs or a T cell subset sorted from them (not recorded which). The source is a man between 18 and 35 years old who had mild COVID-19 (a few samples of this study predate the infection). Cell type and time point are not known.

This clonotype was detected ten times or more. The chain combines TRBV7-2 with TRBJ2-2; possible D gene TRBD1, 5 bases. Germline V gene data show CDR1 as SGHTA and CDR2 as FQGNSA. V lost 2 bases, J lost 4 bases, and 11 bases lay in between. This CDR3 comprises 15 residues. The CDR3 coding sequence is TGTGCCAGCAGCTTACAAGGGGCCCCCACCGGGGAGCTGTTTTTT. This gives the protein CASSLQGAPTGELFF. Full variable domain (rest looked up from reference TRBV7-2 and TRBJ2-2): GAGVSQSPSNKVTEKGKDVELRCDPISGHTALYWYRQSLGQGLEFLIYFQGNSAPDKSGLPSDRFSAERTGGSVSTLTIQRTQQEDSAVYLCASSLQGAPTGELFFGEGSRLTVL.

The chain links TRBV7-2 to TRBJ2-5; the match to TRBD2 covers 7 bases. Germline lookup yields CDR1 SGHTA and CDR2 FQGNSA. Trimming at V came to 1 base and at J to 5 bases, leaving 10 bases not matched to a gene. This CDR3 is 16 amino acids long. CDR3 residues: CASSLVGSGGRETQYF. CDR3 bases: TGTGCCAGCAGCTTAGTCGGCTCGGGGGGTCGGGAGACCCAGTACTTC.

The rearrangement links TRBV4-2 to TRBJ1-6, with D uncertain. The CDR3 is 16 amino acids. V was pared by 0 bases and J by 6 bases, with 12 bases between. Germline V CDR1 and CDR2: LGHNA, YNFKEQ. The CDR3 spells CASSQDRGEVNSPLHF. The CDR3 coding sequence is TGTGCCAGCAGCCAAGATCGAGGCGAGGTTAATTCACCCCTCCACTTT.

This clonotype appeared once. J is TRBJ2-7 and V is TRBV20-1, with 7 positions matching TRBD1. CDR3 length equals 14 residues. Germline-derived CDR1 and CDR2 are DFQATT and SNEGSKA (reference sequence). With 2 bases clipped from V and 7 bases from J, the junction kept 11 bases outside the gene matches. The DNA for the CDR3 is TGCAGTGCTAGAAGGGACAGTACTTTGGGGGAGCAGTACTTC. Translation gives CSARRDSTLGEQYF.

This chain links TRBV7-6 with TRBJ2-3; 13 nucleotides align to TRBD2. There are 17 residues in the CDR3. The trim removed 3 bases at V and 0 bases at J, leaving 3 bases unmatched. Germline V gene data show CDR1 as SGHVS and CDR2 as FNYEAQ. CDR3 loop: CASSLGLAGSSTDTQYF. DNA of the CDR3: TGTGCCAGCAGCTTGGGACTAGCGGGGTCCAGCACAGATACGCAGTATTTT.

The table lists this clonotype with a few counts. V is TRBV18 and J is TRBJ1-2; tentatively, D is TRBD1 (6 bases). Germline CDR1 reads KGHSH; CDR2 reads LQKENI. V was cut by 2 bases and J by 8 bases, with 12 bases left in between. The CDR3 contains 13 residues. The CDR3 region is CASSPAEQGGYTF. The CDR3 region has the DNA TGTGCCAGCTCACCAGCCGAACAGGGAGGCTACACCTTC.

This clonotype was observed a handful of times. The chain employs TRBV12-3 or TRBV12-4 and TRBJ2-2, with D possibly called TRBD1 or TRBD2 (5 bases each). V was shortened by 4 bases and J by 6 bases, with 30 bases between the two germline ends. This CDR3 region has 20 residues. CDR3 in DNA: TGTGCCAGCAGTTCAATGAATCGGGGCATCAAAGGGCATAGGGCCGGGGAGCTGTTTTTT. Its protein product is CASSSMNRGIKGHRAGELFF.